Sequencing of this TCR beta chain was carried out in a study of blood T cells in healthy people across ages. The use of a sample-barcoded 5' primer and a J-beta primer mix characterized a second PCR of about 7 to 12 cycles. TCRdb analysed the 5' RACE reads with MiXCR anew, one entry per CDR3 protein. This sample carries 980,000 or so distinct CDR3 sequences, 40% to 60% of them seen once, and the ten largest clones take around an eighth. In this sample, this clonotype turned up once. V dropped 9 bases and J dropped 2 bases, with 16 bases sitting between them. The CDR3 is made up of 14 amino acids. Germline CDR1 is ENHRY and CDR2 is SYGVKD.

This chain connects TRBV10-3 to TRBJ1-2, with D unresolved. The clonotype was recovered from a young man in good health. The specimen sequenced was blood. CDR3 nucleotides: TGTGCCATAAATTCGGACGGCCGAAACTATGGCTACACCTTC. Protein sequence: CAINSDGRNYGYTF.